This T cell receptor (beta chain) stems from a study of human CD4 T cells and Enterobacteriaceae (dated by TCRdb to between 2020 and 2021). This clone was seen a single time. Its antigen remains undetermined. Per-nucleotide qualities are absent, and no much larger clonotype sits a single base away. Deep-level sequencing was performed on ex vivo total memory CD4+ samples, with a detection sensitivity of one cell in 200,000. Genomic DNA was extracted from cell pellets with the QIAamp DNA Micro Kit, and its quantity and purity were checked by spectrophotometry. Amplification of TCR Vbeta CDR3 regions was performed with the immunoSEQ multiplex PCR assay. Amplicons were sequenced on the Illumina HiSeq platform. Each retrieved sequence was 87 nucleotides long and included the CDR3 region. Per the source publication's procedure: A clonotype was defined as a unique productive TCR Vbeta nucleotide sequence and was quantified by productive template frequency from ImmunoSEQ Analyzer V3.0. A threshold set at the top 5th percentile of each frequency-ranked repertoire was used to define expanded clonotypes. Repertoire overlap was calculated as Chao-Jaccard using the R package fossil and displayed by nonmetric multidimensional scaling using the R package MASS. TCRdb obtained this table from immuneACCESS and retained in-frame rearrangements with V and J assigned. These tables miss some clones; where compared with another copy, unresolved V genes account for less than half of the shortfall, and the remainder is unexplained. The V and J calls and clone size come from that table; D and trimming were worked out from the DNA. In this sample the table shows 27,000 or so clones, approximately 80% of which occur a single time. The ten largest clones take up about 0.96% of the sample.

Inclusive of the bounding cysteine and phenylalanine, the CDR3 is 15 residues long. Only the CDR3 region is kept as DNA, spanning 45 bases read in frame from base 1. Trimming removed 6 bases from V and 5 bases from J; the gene matches leave 12 bases unexplained. Based on the germline V gene, the CDR1 and CDR2 sequences are KGHSH and LQKENI. Memory CD4+ T cells were FACS-sorted on a FACSAria III to over 95% purity as all CD4+ cells other than CD45RA+CCR7+CD95- naive cells. Blood from healthy donors was obtained from blood donation centers in Switzerland. Total CD4+ T cells and monocytes were enriched by positive selection with CD4 and CD14 magnetic microbeads. CD8+, CD14+, CD16+, CD56+, CD19+ and CD25-bright cells were excluded prior to sorting. To assess in vivo expansion of bacteria-reactive clonotypes, total memory CD4+ T cells from two blood donors were sequenced directly ex vivo. Ficoll-Paque Plus was used to isolate peripheral blood mononuclear cells from donor blood.

Results and caveats for the whole study, not just this receptor: The only basis for inferring the reactivity of ex vivo clonotypes was matching nucleotide sequences to CFSE-low cultures from the same donors. In ex vivo samples, clonotypes with broad cross-reactivity seemed more expanded than specific clonotypes, as 11 of 19 and about 60% of the 34 fell within the top 5%.

This clonotype was sampled from a human donor in good health. The V and J genes are TRBV18 and TRBJ1-1, with 7 bases aligning to TRBD1. Specimen: memory CD4+ T cells from blood. The intended sense of this specimen's cell subset or site label: total memory CD4 T cells sorted directly ex vivo, unstimulated. The nucleotide sequence is TGTGCCAGCTCCGTGGGGAAGGGGGCGCGGACTGAAGCTTTCTTT. Translated, it reads CASSVGKGARTEAFF.